One and the same sample provided the 12 T cell receptor beta chains below, sequenced in a study of tumor T cells in aggressive B-cell lymphoma. Produced via immunoSEQ multiplex PCR; TCRdb's table is partial and in-frame only. This table has 2,000 to 2,500 clones, 60% to 80% appearing once. Material for sequencing was tumor tissue. These receptors all stem from an adult with diffuse large B cell lymphoma.

This chain uses TRBV10-2 with TRBJ2-1, with TRBD1 matching over 7 bases. This CDR3 has 15 residues. V lost 8 bases and J lost 4; bases outside the gene matches: 11. Per germline, CDR1 WSHSY and CDR2 SAAADI. The CDR3 spells CASLLKGARYNEQFF. The DNA of the CDR3 is TGCGCCAGCTTGCTTAAGGGGGCGCGATACAATGAGCAGTTCTTC.

The chain uses TRBV15 and TRBJ2-7, with D perhaps TRBD2 (5 bases). The CDR3 loop spans 13 amino acids. Germline V gives CDR1 LNHNV, CDR2 YYDKDF (reference sequence). The germline V and J ends were trimmed by 1 base and 7 bases, with 11 bases remaining between them. The CDR3 sequence: CATSRAPGEEQYF. The CDR3 DNA reads as TGTGCCACCAGCAGAGCGCCCGGGGAGGAGCAGTACTTC.

This clone was seen only a few times. This chain joins TRBV7-8 and TRBJ2-7, with 9 bases identical to TRBD2. The length of the CDR3 is 14 residues. Germline V gives CDR1 SGHVS, CDR2 FQNEAQ. The junction had 8 bases not matched to a gene; V was cut back by 9 bases and J by 2 bases. This chain's CDR3 is CASLSGGSAYEQYF. In nucleotides, the CDR3 is TGTGCCAGTCTTAGCGGGGGTTCTGCCTACGAGCAGTACTTC.

The chain recombines TRBV5-1 with TRBJ1-4; possibly TRBD1 for D (6 bases). This CDR3 comprises 15 residues. Trimming pared 2 bases from V and 3 bases from J, leaving 11 bases between. The V gene's germline CDR1 is SGHRS and CDR2 YFSETQ. CDR3 protein: CASSFSGEANEKLFF. The CDR3 nucleotides read TGCGCCAGCAGCTTCTCAGGGGAAGCTAATGAAAAACTGTTTTTT.

The rearrangement uses TRBV20-1 and TRBJ2-7; D perhaps matches TRBD1 (5 bases). The length of the CDR3 is 11 residues. CDR1 and CDR2 (germline): DFQATT, SNEGSKA (reference sequence). V lost 5 bases and J 5 bases, leaving 10 bases between the germline ends. The CDR3 region is CSAVRTHEQYF. The CDR3, as DNA: TGCAGTGCTGTCCGGACACACGAGCAGTACTTC.

This clone was detected only once. V is TRBV18 and J is TRBJ2-7; TRBD2 is a possible D gene (6 bases). Germline V gene lookup returns CDR1 KGHSH and CDR2 LQKENI. This CDR3 is built from 14 residues. V lost 6 bases to trimming and J lost 3 bases, with 15 bases between them. The CDR3 loop reads CASSPTPTSYEQYF. The CDR3 DNA sequence: TGTGCCAGCTCCCCCACTCCGACTAGCTACGAGCAGTACTTC.

The chain employs TRBV7-8 and TRBJ2-6; 7 bases agree with TRBD1. This CDR3 region has 19 residues. V shed 2 bases and J 0 bases; nucleotides not matched to a gene: 10. CDR1 and CDR2 from the germline V gene are SGHVS and FQNEAQ. CDR3 DNA: TGTGCCAGCAGCTTAAAAAACAGGGGTGGAGGCTCTGGGGCCAACGTCCTGACTTTC. Amino acid sequence: CASSLKNRGGGSGANVLTF.

This clone was seen just once. The chain links TRBV7-3 to TRBJ2-5; 8 bases agree with TRBD2. The CDR3 has 13 residues. Trimming cost V 8 bases and J 2 bases; bases outside gene matches: 4. Germline loops: CDR1 SGHTA, CDR2 FQGTGA. DNA of the CDR3: TGTGCCAGCTCCAGCGGGGGTCAAGAGACCCAGTACTTC. This codes for CASSSGGQETQYF.

This clone occurred a few times. This chain connects TRBV4-3 to TRBJ2-5; D perhaps matches TRBD2 (6 bases). The CDR3 spans 15 residues. In germline, CDR1 is LGHNA, CDR2 YSLEER. Trimming pared 1 base from V and 2 bases from J, leaving 11 bases between. The CDR3 protein is CASSQGGRLQETQYF. The CDR3 DNA reads as TGCGCCAGCAGCCAAGGTGGGAGGCTACAAGAGACCCAGTACTTC.

This chain uses TRBV10-3 with TRBJ2-7; the D gene is possibly TRBD1 (5 bases). This CDR3 contains 13 residues. Germline CDR1 ENHRY, CDR2 SYGVKD. Trimming took 6 bases from V and 0 from J, leaving 9 bases between them. The DNA of the CDR3 is TGTGCCATCAGACCACAGGCCTCCTACGAGCAGTACTTC. It translates to CAIRPQASYEQYF.

The V gene is TRBV19, the J gene TRBJ1-2; D remains ambiguous. Germline lookup yields CDR1 LNHDA and CDR2 SQIVND (reference sequence). The CDR3 consists of 11 residues. Trimming left V 4 bases short and J 5 bases short, with 5 bases between. CDR3 DNA: TGTGCCAGTAGTACGGGATATGGCTACACCTTC. It encodes CASSTGYGYTF.

With respect to this clone: The sample contains more than one DNA sequence encoding this CDR3. This chain links TRBV11-2 with TRBJ2-1; 9 bases are a match to TRBD2. J was trimmed by 2 bases and V by 1 base; bases with no gene match: 3. This CDR3 contains 16 residues. Germline assignment: CDR1 SGHAT and CDR2 FQNNGV. The chain's CDR3 is CASSLGAGGPYNEQFF. The CDR3 region has the DNA TGTGCCAGCAGCTTAGGGGCGGGGGGGCCCTACAATGAGCAGTTCTTC.